This T cell receptor (beta chain) was recorded in a study of cytomegalovirus exposure and HLA in healthy donors. Points from the study as a whole: In a later analysis, HLA-C alleles had the fewest associated TCRs, DRB1 alleles the most.

There are 15 residues in the CDR3. Use of 60 Vbeta and 13 Jbeta primers characterized the PCR. Only in-frame clones appear in the TCRdb table, and some are missing; sequencing was by immunoSEQ multiplex PCR. Seen here are 250,000 to 350,000 clones, about four fifths observed once, and the top ten hold about 0.28%. Concerning this clone: The antigen is not known.

Sequencing was performed on PBMCs. The J gene is TRBJ2-5, the V gene TRBV21-1; the table's D call of TRBD2 was not tested on the DNA. TRBV21-1 is designated a pseudogene. The origin of this receptor is a girl aged 2-10 years in good health and CMV-seronegative. The CDR3 spells CASSKVGGGRETQYF. In DNA, the CDR3 is TGTGCCAGCAGCAAAGTTGGCGGGGGGCGTGAGACCCAGTACTTC.